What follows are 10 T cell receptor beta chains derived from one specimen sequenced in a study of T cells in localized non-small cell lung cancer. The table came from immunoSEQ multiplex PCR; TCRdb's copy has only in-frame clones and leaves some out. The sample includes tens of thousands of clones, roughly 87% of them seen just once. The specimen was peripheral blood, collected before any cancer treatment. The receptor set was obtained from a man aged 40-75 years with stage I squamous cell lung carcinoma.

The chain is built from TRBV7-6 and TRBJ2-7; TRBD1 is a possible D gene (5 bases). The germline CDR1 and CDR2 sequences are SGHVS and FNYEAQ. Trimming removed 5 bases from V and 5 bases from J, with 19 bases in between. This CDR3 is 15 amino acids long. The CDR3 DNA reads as TGTGCCAGCAGCCTACAGGACGGTCGACCGGACGAGCAGTACTTC. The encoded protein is CASSLQDGRPDEQYF. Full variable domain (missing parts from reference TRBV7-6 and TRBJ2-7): GAGVSQSPRYKVTKRGQDVALRCDPISGHVSLYWYRQALGQGPEFLTYFNYEAQQDKSGLPNDRFSAERPEGSISTLTIQRTEQRDSAMYRCASSLQDGRPDEQYFGPGTRLTVT.

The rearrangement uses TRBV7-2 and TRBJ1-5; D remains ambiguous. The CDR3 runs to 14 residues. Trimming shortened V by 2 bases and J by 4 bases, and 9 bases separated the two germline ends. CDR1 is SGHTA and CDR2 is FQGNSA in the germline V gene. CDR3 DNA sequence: TGTGCCAGCAGCTTAAGAGACCTTAATCAGCCCCAGCATTTT. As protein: CASSLRDLNQPQHF.

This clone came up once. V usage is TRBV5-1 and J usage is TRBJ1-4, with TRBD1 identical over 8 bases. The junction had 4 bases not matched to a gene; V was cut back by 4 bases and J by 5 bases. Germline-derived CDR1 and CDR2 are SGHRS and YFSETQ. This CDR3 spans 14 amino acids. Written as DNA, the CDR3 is TGCGCCAGCAGCATTCGACAGGGGAATGAAAAACTGTTTTTT. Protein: CASSIRQGNEKLFF. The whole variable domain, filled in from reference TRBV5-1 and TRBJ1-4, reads KAGVTQTPRYLIKTRGQQVTLSCSPISGHRSVSWYQQTPGQGLQFLFEYFSETQRNKGNFPGRFSGRQFSNSRSEMNVSTLELGDSALYLCASSIRQGNEKLFFGSGTQLSVL.

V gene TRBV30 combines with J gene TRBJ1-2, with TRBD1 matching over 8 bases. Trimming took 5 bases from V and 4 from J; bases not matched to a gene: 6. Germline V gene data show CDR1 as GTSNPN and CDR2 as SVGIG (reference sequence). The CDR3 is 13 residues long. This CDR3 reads CAWHRDRPYGYTF. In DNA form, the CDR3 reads TGTGCCTGGCACCGGGACAGGCCCTATGGCTACACCTTC. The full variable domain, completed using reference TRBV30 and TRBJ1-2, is SQTIHQWPATLVQPVGSPLSLECTVEGTSNPNLYWYRQAAGRGLQLLFYSVGIGQISSEVPQNLSASRPQDRQFILSSKKLLLSDSGFYLCAWHRDRPYGYTFGSGTRLTVV.

This chain's CDR3 is CATMALGGDTEAFF. DNA of the CDR3: TGTGCCACCATGGCCCTAGGGGGTGACACTGAAGCTTTCTTT. The chain is built from TRBV15 and TRBJ1-1; D perhaps matches TRBD1 (6 bases). The V end lost 7 bases, the J end lost 3 bases, and 15 bases lay between the germline ends. CDR3 length: 14 amino acids. Per germline, CDR1 LNHNV and CDR2 YYDKDF (reference sequence).

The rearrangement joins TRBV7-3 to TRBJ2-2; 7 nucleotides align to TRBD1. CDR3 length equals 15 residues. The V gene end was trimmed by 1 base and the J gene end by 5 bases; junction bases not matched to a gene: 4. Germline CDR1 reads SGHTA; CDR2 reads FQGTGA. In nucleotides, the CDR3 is TGTGCCAGCAGCTTAAATGACAGGGCGACCGGGGAGCTGTTTTTT. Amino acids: CASSLNDRATGELFF.

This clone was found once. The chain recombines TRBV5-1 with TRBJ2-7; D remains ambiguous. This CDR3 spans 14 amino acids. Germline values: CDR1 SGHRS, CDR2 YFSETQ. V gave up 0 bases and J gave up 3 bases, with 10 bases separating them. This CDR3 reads CASSLAPPNYEQYF. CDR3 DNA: TGCGCCAGCAGCTTGGCCCCTCCCAACTACGAGCAGTACTTC.

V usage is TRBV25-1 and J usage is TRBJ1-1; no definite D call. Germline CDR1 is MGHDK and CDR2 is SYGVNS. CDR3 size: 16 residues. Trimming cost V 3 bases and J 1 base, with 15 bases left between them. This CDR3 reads CASSDLPGGANTEAFF. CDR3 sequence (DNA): TGTGCCAGCAGTGATCTTCCGGGCGGCGCGAACACTGAAGCTTTCTTT. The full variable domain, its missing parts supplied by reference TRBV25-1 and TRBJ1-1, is EADIYQTPRYLVIGTGKKITLECSQTMGHDKMYWYQQDPGMELHLIHYSYGVNSTEKGDLSSESTVSRIRTEHFPLTLESARPSHTSQYLCASSDLPGGANTEAFFGQGTRLTVV.

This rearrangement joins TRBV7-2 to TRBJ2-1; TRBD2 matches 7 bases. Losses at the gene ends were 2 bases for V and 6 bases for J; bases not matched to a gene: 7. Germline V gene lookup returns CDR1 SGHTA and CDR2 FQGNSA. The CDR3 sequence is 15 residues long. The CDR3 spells CASSLRHGGSNEQFF. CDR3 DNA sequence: TGTGCCAGCAGCTTAAGGCACGGGGGGTCCAATGAGCAGTTCTTC.

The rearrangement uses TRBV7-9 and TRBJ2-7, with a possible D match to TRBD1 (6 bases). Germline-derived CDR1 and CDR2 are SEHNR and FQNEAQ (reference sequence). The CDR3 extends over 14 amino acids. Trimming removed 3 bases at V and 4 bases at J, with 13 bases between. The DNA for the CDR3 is TGTGCCAGCAGCTTTACCTCCGACAGGTACGAGCAGTACTTC. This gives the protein CASSFTSDRYEQYF.